Below, one T cell receptor (beta chain) is given with its context. What it binds is unknown. 5' RACE that incorporated UMI labels was used to prepare the TRB cDNA libraries. Reprocessing the 5' RACE reads, TCRdb reports a single entry for every CDR3 protein and omits DNA. This sample lists some 39,000 distinct CDR3 sequences; its ten largest clones have around 1.5%. This entry comes from a study of CXCR3-negative and CXCR3-positive naive CD8 T cells. About the research overall: For each library, about 1.5 +/- 0.3 million TRB reads were obtained, around 140 million in total.

Study outcomes and limitations: Memory CD8+ T cell repertoires were far less diverse than both naive subsets.

Sequencing was performed on naive CXCR3- CD8+ T cells from blood. The subset was: CD45RO-CCR7+CD27+CD95- naive CD8+ T cells lacking CXCR3 (TNR3-). This sequence originates from a human donor in good health. Some clones in this sample may be carry-over from other donors' samples.

The CDR3 protein is CAAGRGPGEQYF. This chain connects TRBV28 to TRBJ2-7; there is no DNA to check the TCRdb D call of TRBD1. Germline CDR1 reads MDHEN; CDR2 reads SYDVKM. The CDR3 is 12 residues long.